Following are 17 T cell receptor beta chains from one sample sequenced in a study of cytomegalovirus exposure and HLA in healthy donors. Primers: 60 Vbeta forward and 13 Jbeta reverse. TCRdb's table, derived via immunoSEQ multiplex PCR, lists solely in-frame clones and lacks some. Among roughly 200,000 clones listed, about 83% were seen once. The sample was PBMCs. These receptors came from a female donor in good health and CMV-seronegative.

This chain uses TRBV30 with TRBJ2-5, with 11 bases that match TRBD1. Germline CDR1 and CDR2: GTSNPN and SVGIG (reference sequence). The CDR3 consists of 14 residues. The trim removed 5 bases at V and 5 bases at J, leaving 7 bases unmatched. The CDR3 sequence is CAWEPDRGQETQYF. In nucleotides, the CDR3 is TGTGCCTGGGAACCGGACAGGGGGCAGGAGACCCAGTACTTC.

The rearrangement uses TRBV27 and TRBJ1-6; no clear D gene. The CDR3 is 13 amino acids. The V end lost 0 bases, the J end lost 13 bases, and 10 bases lay between the germline ends. Germline CDR1 MNHEY, CDR2 SMNVEV (reference sequence). CDR3 in amino acids: CASSLSSIAPLHF. CDR3 bases: TGTGCCAGCAGTTTATCGAGTATTGCTCCCCTCCACTTT.

This clone was observed a handful of times. V and J are TRBV7-9 and TRBJ1-1; D is undetermined. V lost 2 bases, J lost 0 bases, and 10 bases lay in between. The germline V gene encodes CDR1 SEHNR and CDR2 FQNEAQ (reference sequence). The length of the CDR3 is 15 residues. CDR3 nucleotides: TGTGCCAGCAGCTTATGGGAGGGAATGAACACTGAAGCTTTCTTT. Protein product: CASSLWEGMNTEAFF. Drawing the rest from reference TRBV7-9 and TRBJ1-1, the complete variable domain is DTGVSQNPRHKITKRGQNVTFRCDPISEHNRLYWYRQTLGQGPEFLTYFQNEAQLEKSRLLSDRFSAERPKGSFSTLEIQRTEQGDSAMYLCASSLWEGMNTEAFFGQGTRLTVV.

CDR3 nucleotides: TGTGCCAGTAGTATAGGAGGGACCTACGAGCAGTACTTC. Amino acid sequence: CASSIGGTYEQYF. This chain joins TRBV19 and TRBJ2-7, with D perhaps TRBD2 (5 bases). V was clipped by 1 base and J by 2 bases, with 6 bases between them. Germline loops: CDR1 LNHDA, CDR2 SQIVND (reference sequence). CDR3 length: 13 amino acids.

The chain has TRBV19 and TRBJ2-7, with 12 nucleotides matching TRBD1. The CDR3 runs to 17 residues. The V and J ends lost 1 base and 3 bases, in that order; junction bases with no gene match: 7. Germline assignment: CDR1 LNHDA and CDR2 SQIVND (reference sequence). In DNA form, the CDR3 reads TGTGCCAGTAGTATAGTCGGAGGGACAGGGGGCGTCTACGAGCAGTACTTC. Translation: CASSIVGGTGGVYEQYF.

The rearrangement uses TRBV27 and TRBJ2-2; D perhaps matches TRBD2 (6 bases). CDR3 size: 17 residues. V was pared by 5 bases and J by 3 bases, with 19 bases between. Per germline, CDR1 MNHEY and CDR2 SMNVEV (reference sequence). CDR3: CASSPISNWGDTGELFF. The CDR3, as DNA: TGTGCCAGCAGTCCAATTTCCAACTGGGGGGACACCGGGGAGCTGTTTTTT.

The V gene is TRBV7-9, the J gene TRBJ2-1, with D perhaps matching TRBD2 (7 bases). The CDR3 spans 17 residues. Germline V gives CDR1 SEHNR, CDR2 FQNEAQ (reference sequence). V lost 5 bases and J 8 bases, leaving 25 bases between the germline ends. CDR3 sequence reads: CASSPILWGGAIDEQFF. The CDR3 nucleotides read TGTGCCAGCAGCCCCATTCTTTGGGGGGGGGCGATTGATGAGCAGTTCTTC.

This clone was found once. The rearrangement joins TRBV30 to TRBJ1-5, with TRBD1 identical over 9 bases. Germline-derived CDR1 and CDR2 are GTSNPN and SVGIG (reference sequence). J lost 7 bases, V lost 2 bases, and 6 bases had no gene match. The CDR3 sequence is 14 residues long. CDR3 sequence (DNA): TGTGCCTGGAGTTTGGGACAGGGTGTACAGCCCCAGCATTTT. Amino acid sequence: CAWSLGQGVQPQHF.

The chain recombines TRBV6-6 with TRBJ1-2; 10 bases agree with TRBD1. Looked up from germline, CDR1 is MNHNY and CDR2 is SVGAGI (reference sequence). CDR3 length: 14 amino acids. J was trimmed by 8 bases and V by 2 bases; bases with no gene match: 5. The DNA of the CDR3 is TGTGCCAGCAGTTACCCGCGGACAGGGGGAGGCTACACCTTC. Residues: CASSYPRTGGGYTF.

The gene calls are TRBV13 and TRBJ1-5, with TRBD1 matching over 7 bases. The J segment lost 4 bases and the V segment lost 5 bases, leaving 8 bases of the junction unmatched. Germline CDR1 PRHDT, CDR2 FYEKMQ (reference sequence). This CDR3 is 15 amino acids long. The CDR3 DNA sequence: TGTGCCAGCAGCCGACAGGGTTTAGGGAATCAGCCCCAGCATTTT. Translation gives CASSRQGLGNQPQHF.

The chain links TRBV9 to TRBJ2-3; a weak D match, TRBD1 (6 bases). CDR3 size: 14 residues. Germline assignment: CDR1 SGDLS and CDR2 YYNGEE. Trimming left V 2 bases short and J 3 bases short, with 10 bases between. The CDR3 sequence is CASSVARGTDTQYF. The CDR3 DNA is TGTGCCAGCAGCGTGGCCAGGGGAACAGATACGCAGTATTTT.

V usage is TRBV6-5 and J usage is TRBJ1-5; 8 bases agree with TRBD1. The germline V gene encodes CDR1 MNHEY and CDR2 SVGAGI. The CDR3 extends over 14 amino acids. Trimming at V came to 5 bases and at J to 6 bases, leaving 6 bases not matched to a gene. The CDR3 sequence is CASSPQGGSQPQHF. In DNA form, the CDR3 reads TGTGCCAGCAGTCCACAGGGGGGAAGTCAGCCCCAGCATTTT.

This chain joins TRBV11-3 and TRBJ2-5; TRBD2 matches at 7 bases. Germline V gives CDR1 SGHNT, CDR2 YENEEA. V trimming: 3 bases; J trimming: 0 bases; junction bases outside the gene matches: 7. The CDR3 totals 16 residues. This CDR3 is CASSFLGGTDQETQYF. The CDR3 DNA reads as TGTGCCAGCAGCTTCCTCGGGGGGACCGACCAAGAGACCCAGTACTTC.

The chain recombines TRBV2 with TRBJ2-2; a weak D match, TRBD1 (6 bases). V dropped 4 bases and J dropped 3 bases, with 9 bases sitting between them. This CDR3 spans 14 amino acids. The germline CDR1 and CDR2 sequences are SNHLY and FYNNEI. The CDR3 region is CASSGNRDTGELFF. The CDR3 DNA reads as TGTGCCAGCAGTGGGAACAGGGACACCGGGGAGCTGTTTTTT. The complete variable domain, with remaining parts taken from reference TRBV2 and TRBJ2-2, reads EPEVTQTPSHQVTQMGQEVILRCVPISNHLYFYWYRQILGQKVEFLVSFYNNEISEKSEIFDDQFSVERPDGSNFTLKIRSTKLEDSAMYFCASSGNRDTGELFFGEGSRLTVL.

The CDR3 spells CAISESTLLLAGEADTQYF. The DNA of the CDR3 is TGTGCCATCAGTGAGTCGACCCTCCTACTAGCGGGAGAGGCAGATACGCAGTATTTT. This chain joins TRBV10-3 and TRBJ2-3; 11 nucleotides agree with TRBD2. Unmatched junction bases numbered 12, after V lost 0 bases and J lost 4 bases. Looked up from germline, CDR1 is ENHRY and CDR2 is SYGVKD. CDR3 size: 19 residues.

This chain joins TRBV5-4 and TRBJ2-1, with 13 bases identical to TRBD2. Per the germline V gene, CDR1 is SGHNT and CDR2 is YYREEE (reference sequence). This CDR3 is 17 amino acids long. J was trimmed by 7 bases and V by 2 bases; bases with no gene match: 9. DNA of the CDR3: TGTGCCAGCAGCTTAGGAGGAGGACTAGCGGGAGATAATGAGCAGTTCTTC. This encodes CASSLGGGLAGDNEQFF.

V and J are TRBV6-1 and TRBJ2-3; 10 positions agree with TRBD1. V lost 6 bases and J lost 3; bases outside the gene matches: 6. CDR1 and CDR2 from the germline V gene are MNHNS and SASEGT. This CDR3 has 15 residues. The CDR3 DNA reads TGTGCCAGCAGCGCCGGACAGGGGGGGACAGATACGCAGTATTTT. Amino acids: CASSAGQGGTDTQYF.